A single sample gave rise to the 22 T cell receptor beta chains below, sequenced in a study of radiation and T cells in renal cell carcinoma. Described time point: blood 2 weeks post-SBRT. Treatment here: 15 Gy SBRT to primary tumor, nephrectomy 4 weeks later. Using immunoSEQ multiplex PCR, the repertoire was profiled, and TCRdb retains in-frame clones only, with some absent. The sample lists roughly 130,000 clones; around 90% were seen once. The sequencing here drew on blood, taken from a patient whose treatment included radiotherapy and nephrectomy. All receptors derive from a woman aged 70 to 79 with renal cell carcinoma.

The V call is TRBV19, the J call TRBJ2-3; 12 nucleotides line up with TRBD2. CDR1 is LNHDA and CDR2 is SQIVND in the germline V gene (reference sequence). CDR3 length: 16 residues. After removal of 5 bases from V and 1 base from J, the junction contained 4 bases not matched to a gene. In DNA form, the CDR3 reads TGTGCCAGTAGTGAACTAGCGGGGGGACGCACAGATACGCAGTATTTT. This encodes CASSELAGGRTDTQYF.

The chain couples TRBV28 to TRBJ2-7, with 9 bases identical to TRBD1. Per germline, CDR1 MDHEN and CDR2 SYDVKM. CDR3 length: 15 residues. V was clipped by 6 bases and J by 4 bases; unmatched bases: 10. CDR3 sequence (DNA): TGTGCCAGCAGGGCGACCGGGACAGGGATTTACGAGCAGTACTTC. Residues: CASRATGTGIYEQYF.

The CDR3 protein is CASSPGGLDEQYF. CDR3 nucleotides: TGTGCCAGCAGTCCAGGGGGACTAGACGAGCAGTACTTC. This chain connects TRBV28 to TRBJ2-7; TRBD2 is a possible D gene (8 bases). V was cut by 5 bases and J by 5 bases, with 13 bases left in between. Germline CDR1 reads MDHEN; CDR2 reads SYDVKM. This CDR3 contains 13 residues.

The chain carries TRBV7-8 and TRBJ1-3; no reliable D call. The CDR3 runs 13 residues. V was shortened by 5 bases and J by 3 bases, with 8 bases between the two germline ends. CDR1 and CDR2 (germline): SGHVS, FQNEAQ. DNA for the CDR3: TGTGCCAGCAGCCCGGACGGTGGAAACACCATATATTTT. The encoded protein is CASSPDGGNTIYF.

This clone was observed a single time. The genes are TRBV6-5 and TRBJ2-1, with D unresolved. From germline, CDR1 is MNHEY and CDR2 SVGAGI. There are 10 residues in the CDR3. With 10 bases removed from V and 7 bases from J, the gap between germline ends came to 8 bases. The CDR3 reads CANLRNEQFF. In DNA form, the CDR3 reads TGTGCCAACTTAAGGAATGAGCAGTTCTTC.

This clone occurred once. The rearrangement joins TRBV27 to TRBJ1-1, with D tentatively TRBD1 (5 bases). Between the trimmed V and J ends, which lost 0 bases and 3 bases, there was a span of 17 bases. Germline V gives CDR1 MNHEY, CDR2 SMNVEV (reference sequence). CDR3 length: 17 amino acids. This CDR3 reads CASSLSARGVPHTEAFF. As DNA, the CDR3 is TGTGCCAGCAGTTTATCGGCCCGGGGGGTACCCCACACTGAAGCTTTCTTT.

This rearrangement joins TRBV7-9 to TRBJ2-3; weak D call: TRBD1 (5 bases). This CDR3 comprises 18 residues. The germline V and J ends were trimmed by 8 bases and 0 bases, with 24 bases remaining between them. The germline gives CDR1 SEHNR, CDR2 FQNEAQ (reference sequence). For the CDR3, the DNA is TGTGCCAGCGCGAACAGCTTCCTGACAGACAATAGCACAGATACGCAGTATTTT. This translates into CASANSFLTDNSTDTQYF.

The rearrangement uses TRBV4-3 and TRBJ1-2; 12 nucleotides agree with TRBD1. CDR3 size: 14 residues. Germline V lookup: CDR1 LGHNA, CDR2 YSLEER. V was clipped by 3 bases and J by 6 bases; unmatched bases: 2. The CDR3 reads CASSQGQGADGYTF. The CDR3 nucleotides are TGCGCCAGCAGCCAGGGACAGGGGGCAGATGGCTACACCTTC.

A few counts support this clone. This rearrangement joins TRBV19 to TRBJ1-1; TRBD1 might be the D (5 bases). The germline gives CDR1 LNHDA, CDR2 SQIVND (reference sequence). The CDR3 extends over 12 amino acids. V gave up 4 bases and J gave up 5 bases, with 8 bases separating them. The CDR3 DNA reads TGTGCCAGTAGTAGCCAGGGTACTGAAGCTTTCTTT. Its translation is CASSSQGTEAFF.

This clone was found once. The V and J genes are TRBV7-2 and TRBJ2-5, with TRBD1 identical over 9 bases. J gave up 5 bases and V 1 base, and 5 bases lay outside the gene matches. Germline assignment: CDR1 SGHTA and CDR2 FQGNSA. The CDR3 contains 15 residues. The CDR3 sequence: CASSLGTGELETQYF. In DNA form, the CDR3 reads TGTGCCAGCAGCTTAGGGACAGGGGAGTTGGAGACCCAGTACTTC. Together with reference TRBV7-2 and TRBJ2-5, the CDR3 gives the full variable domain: GAGVSQSPSNKVTEKGKDVELRCDPISGHTALYWYRQSLGQGLEFLIYFQGNSAPDKSGLPSDRFSAERTGGSVSTLTIQRTQQEDSAVYLCASSLGTGELETQYFGPGTRLLVL.

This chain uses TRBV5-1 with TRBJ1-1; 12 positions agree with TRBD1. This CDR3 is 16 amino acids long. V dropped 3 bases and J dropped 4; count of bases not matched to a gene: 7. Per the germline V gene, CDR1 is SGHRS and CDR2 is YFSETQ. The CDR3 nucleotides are TGCGCCAGCAGCTACACCGGGACAGGGGGCGGCACTGAAGCTTTCTTT. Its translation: CASSYTGTGGGTEAFF.

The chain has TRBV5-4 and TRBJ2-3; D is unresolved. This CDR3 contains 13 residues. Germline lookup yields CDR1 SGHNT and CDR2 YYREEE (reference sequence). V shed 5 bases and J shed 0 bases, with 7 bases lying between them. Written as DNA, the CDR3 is TGTGCCAGCAGATCATCTAGCACAGATACGCAGTATTTT. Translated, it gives CASRSSSTDTQYF.

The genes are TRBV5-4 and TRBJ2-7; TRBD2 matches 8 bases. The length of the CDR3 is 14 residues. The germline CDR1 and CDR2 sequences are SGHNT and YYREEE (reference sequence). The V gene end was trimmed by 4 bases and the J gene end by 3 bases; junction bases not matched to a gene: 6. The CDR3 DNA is TGTGCCAGCAGCATCGGGGGGGTATTCTACGAGCAGTACTTC. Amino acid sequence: CASSIGGVFYEQYF.

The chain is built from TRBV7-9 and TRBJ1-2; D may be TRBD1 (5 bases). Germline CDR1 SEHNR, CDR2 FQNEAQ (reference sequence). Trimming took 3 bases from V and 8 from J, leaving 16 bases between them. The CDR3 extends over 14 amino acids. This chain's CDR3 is CASSFNGQGGGYTF. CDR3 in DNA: TGTGCCAGCAGCTTCAATGGGCAGGGAGGAGGCTACACCTTC.

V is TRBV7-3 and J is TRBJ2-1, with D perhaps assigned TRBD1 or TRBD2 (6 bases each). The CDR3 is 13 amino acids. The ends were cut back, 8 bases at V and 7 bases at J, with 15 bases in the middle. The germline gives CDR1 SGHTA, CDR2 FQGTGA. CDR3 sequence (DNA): TGTGCCAGCGGGACATCCGGAGGGAATGAGCAGTTCTTC. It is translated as CASGTSGGNEQFF. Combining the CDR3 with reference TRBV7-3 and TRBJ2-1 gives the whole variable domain GAGVSQTPSNKVTEKGKYVELRCDPISGHTALYWYRQSLGQGPEFLIYFQGTGAADDSGLPNDRFFAVRPEGSVSTLKIQRTERGDSAVYLCASGTSGGNEQFFGPGTRLTVL.

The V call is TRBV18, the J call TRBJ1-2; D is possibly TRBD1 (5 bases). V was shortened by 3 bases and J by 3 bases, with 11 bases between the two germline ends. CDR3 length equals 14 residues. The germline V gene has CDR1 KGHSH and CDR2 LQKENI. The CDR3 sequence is CASSPRDGYYGYTF. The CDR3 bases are TGTGCCAGCTCACCGAGGGACGGCTACTATGGCTACACCTTC.

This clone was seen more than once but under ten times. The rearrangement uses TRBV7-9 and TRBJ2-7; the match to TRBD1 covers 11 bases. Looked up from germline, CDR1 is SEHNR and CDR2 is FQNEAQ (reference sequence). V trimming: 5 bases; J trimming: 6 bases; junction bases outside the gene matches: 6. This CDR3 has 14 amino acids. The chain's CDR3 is CASSTSGTGGEQYF. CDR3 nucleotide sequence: TGTGCCAGCAGCACCTCCGGGACAGGGGGCGAGCAGTACTTC. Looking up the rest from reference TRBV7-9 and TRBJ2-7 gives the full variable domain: DTGVSQNPRHKITKRGQNVTFRCDPISEHNRLYWYRQTLGQGPEFLTYFQNEAQLEKSRLLSDRFSAERPKGSFSTLEIQRTEQGDSAMYLCASSTSGTGGEQYFGPGTRLTVT.

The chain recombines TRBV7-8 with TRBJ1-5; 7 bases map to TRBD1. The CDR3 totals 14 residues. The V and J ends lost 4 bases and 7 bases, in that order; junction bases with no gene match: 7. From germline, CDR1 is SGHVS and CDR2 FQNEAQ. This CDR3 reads CASSSPGGGQPQHF. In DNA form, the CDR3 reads TGTGCCAGCAGCTCCCCAGGGGGAGGCCAGCCCCAGCATTTT. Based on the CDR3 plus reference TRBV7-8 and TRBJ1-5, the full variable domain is GAGVSQSPRYKVAKRGQDVALRCDPISGHVSLFWYQQALGQGPEFLTYFQNEAQLDKSGLPSDRFFAERPEGSVSTLKIQRTQQEDSAVYLCASSSPGGGQPQHFGDGTRLSIL.

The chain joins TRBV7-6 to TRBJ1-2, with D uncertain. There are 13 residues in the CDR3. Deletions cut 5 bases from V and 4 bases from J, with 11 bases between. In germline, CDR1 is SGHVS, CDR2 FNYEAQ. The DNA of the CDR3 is TGTGCCAGCAGCGCATTTCAGAGCTATGGCTACACCTTC. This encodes CASSAFQSYGYTF.

The CDR3 loop is CASSMGLDGTDTQYF. The DNA for the CDR3 is TGTGCCAGCAGTATGGGACTGGACGGCACAGATACGCAGTATTTT. The chain couples TRBV27 to TRBJ2-3; D possibly corresponds to TRBD2 (6 bases). The length of the CDR3 is 15 residues. Trimming shortened V by 5 bases and J by 1 base, and 13 bases separated the two germline ends. The germline CDR1 and CDR2 sequences are MNHEY and SMNVEV (reference sequence).

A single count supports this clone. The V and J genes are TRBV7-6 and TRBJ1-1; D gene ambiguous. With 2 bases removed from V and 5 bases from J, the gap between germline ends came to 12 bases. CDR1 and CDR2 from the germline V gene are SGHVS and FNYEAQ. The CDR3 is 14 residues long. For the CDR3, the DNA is TGTGCCAGCAGCTTATCCGAGGTAGGGACTGAAGCTTTCTTT. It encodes CASSLSEVGTEAFF.

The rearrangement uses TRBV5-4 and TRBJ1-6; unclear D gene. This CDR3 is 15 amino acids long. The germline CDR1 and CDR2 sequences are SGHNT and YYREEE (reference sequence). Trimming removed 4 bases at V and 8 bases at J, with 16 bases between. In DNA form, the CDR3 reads TGTGCCAGCAGCCCCGCCTCTGACCGACATTCACCCCTCCACTTT. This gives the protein CASSPASDRHSPLHF.